This is a list of T cell receptor beta chains from one sample in a study of identifying expanded T cells in peripheral blood. Assay: immunoSEQ multiplex PCR; the TCRdb copy retains only in-frame clones and omits some. The sample yields approximately 92,000 clones, 70% to 90% seen once. The sample taken for sequencing was blood. All receptors derive from a person between 18 and 75 years old in good health. The CDR3 runs from the conserved cysteine through the conserved F or W. The order of the fields is D gene, V gene, J gene, CDR3 length, clone size, CDR3 DNA, CDR3 protein. D genes are given only for firm matches. Not all rows give a size; the values are once, few, many and, for expanded clones, a class.

d_gene: TRBD1; v_gene: TRBV28; j_gene: TRBJ2-3; len: 14; abundance: once; CDR3nt: TGTGCCAGCTCGGACAGGGGGATCACAGATACGCAGTATTTT; CDR3aa: CASSDRGITDTQYF
d_gene: NA; v_gene: TRBV15; j_gene: TRBJ2-2; len: 14; abundance: NA; CDR3nt: TGTGCCACCAGCAGAGTAGGAAGAACCGGGGAGCTGTTTTTT; CDR3aa: CATSRVGRTGELFF
d_gene: NA; v_gene: TRBV7-2; j_gene: TRBJ1-5; len: 14; abundance: few; CDR3nt: TGTGCCAGCAGCTTAGCGACAGGTTATCAGCCCCAGCATTTT; CDR3aa: CASSLATGYQPQHF
d_gene: NA; v_gene: TRBV27; j_gene: TRBJ1-1; len: 13; abundance: NA; CDR3nt: TGTGCCAGCAAAGGGGTATTCAACACTGAAGCTTTCTTT; CDR3aa: CASKGVFNTEAFF
d_gene: TRBD1; v_gene: TRBV5-4; j_gene: TRBJ1-2; len: 13; abundance: NA; CDR3nt: TGTGCCAGCAGCTTTGGGACAGCGGTTGGCTACACCTTC; CDR3aa: CASSFGTAVGYTF
d_gene: NA; v_gene: TRBV7-9; j_gene: TRBJ1-2; len: 15; abundance: NA; CDR3nt: TGTGCCAGCAGCTTATCAGGGCGCGATAACTATGGCTACACCTTC; CDR3aa: CASSLSGRDNYGYTF
d_gene: NA; v_gene: TRBV4-1; j_gene: TRBJ2-3; len: 21; abundance: NA; CDR3nt: TGCGCCAGCAGCCAACGGGGCTATCGGCTCCTAAAGGCCTACCCTGGCGATACGCAGTATTTT; CDR3aa: CASSQRGYRLLKAYPGDTQYF
d_gene: NA; v_gene: TRBV14; j_gene: TRBJ1-5; len: 14; abundance: NA; CDR3nt: TGTGCCAGCAGCCAAGGAAATAGAGATCAGCCCCAGCATTTT; CDR3aa: CASSQGNRDQPQHF
d_gene: TRBD1; v_gene: TRBV7-9; j_gene: TRBJ1-2; len: 15; abundance: NA; CDR3nt: TGTGCCAGCAGCCCAAGGACAGGGGTAAACTATGGCTACACCTTC; CDR3aa: CASSPRTGVNYGYTF
d_gene: TRBD1; v_gene: TRBV6-1; j_gene: TRBJ1-2; len: 14; abundance: NA; CDR3nt: TGTGCCAGCAGACGCGGGACAGAAGAGAGGGGCTACACCTTC; CDR3aa: CASRRGTEERGYTF
d_gene: NA; v_gene: TRBV5-6; j_gene: TRBJ2-2; len: 14; abundance: NA; CDR3nt: TGTGCCAGCAGCTTGTACGGAAACACCGGGGAGCTGTTTTTT; CDR3aa: CASSLYGNTGELFF
d_gene: NA; v_gene: TRBV7-9; j_gene: TRBJ1-2; len: 13; abundance: NA; CDR3nt: TGTGCCAGCAGCCCGGACAGCCCCTATGGCTACACCTTC; CDR3aa: CASSPDSPYGYTF
d_gene: NA; v_gene: TRBV6-5; j_gene: TRBJ1-5; len: 13; abundance: few; CDR3nt: TGTGCCAGCAGTTTGACCGAAAATCAGCCCCAGCATTTT; CDR3aa: CASSLTENQPQHF
d_gene: NA; v_gene: TRBV2; j_gene: TRBJ1-5; len: 12; abundance: NA; CDR3nt: TGTGCCAGCAGTGAGGGAGGACCAGCCCAGCATTTT; CDR3aa: CASSEGGPAQHF
d_gene: NA; v_gene: TRBV5-1; j_gene: TRBJ2-2; len: 13; abundance: NA; CDR3nt: TGCGCCAGCAGCGTCCCCCTGAAGAGGGAGCTGTTTTTT; CDR3aa: CASSVPLKRELFF
d_gene: NA; v_gene: TRBV10-3; j_gene: TRBJ1-3; len: 13; abundance: NA; CDR3nt: TGTGCCATCAGGGACAGCTCTGGAAACACCATATATTTT; CDR3aa: CAIRDSSGNTIYF
d_gene: NA; v_gene: TRBV5-1; j_gene: TRBJ1-6; len: 15; abundance: NA; CDR3nt: TGCGCCAGCAGCTTGAGCTCAGCTAACAATTCACCCCTCCACTTT; CDR3aa: CASSLSSANNSPLHF
d_gene: NA; v_gene: TRBV18; j_gene: TRBJ2-2; len: 18; abundance: once; CDR3nt: TGTGCCAGCTCACCATTGGCGTTCGGGTCAGCCAACACCGGGGAGCTGTTTTTT; CDR3aa: CASSPLAFGSANTGELFF
d_gene: NA; v_gene: TRBV6-1; j_gene: TRBJ1-1; len: 15; abundance: NA; CDR3nt: TGTGCCAGCAGCCCACGACAGGCCCCGGGCACTGAAGCTTTCTTT; CDR3aa: CASSPRQAPGTEAFF
d_gene: TRBD1; v_gene: TRBV7-9; j_gene: TRBJ1-6; len: 18; abundance: NA; CDR3nt: TGTGCCAGCAGCCCCCCGGGGTCAGGGGGCAATGTTAATTCACCCCTCCACTTT; CDR3aa: CASSPPGSGGNVNSPLHF
d_gene: TRBD1; v_gene: TRBV7-9; j_gene: TRBJ1-4; len: 15; abundance: NA; CDR3nt: TGTGCCAGCAGCAAAGACAGGGGTCCCCAGGGAAAACTGTTTTTT; CDR3aa: CASSKDRGPQGKLFF
d_gene: TRBD1; v_gene: TRBV7-2; j_gene: TRBJ1-6; len: 14; abundance: NA; CDR3nt: TGTGCCAGCGGGGGACAGCCGAGCAATTCACCCCTCCACTTT; CDR3aa: CASGGQPSNSPLHF
d_gene: NA; v_gene: TRBV5-1; j_gene: TRBJ2-3; len: 13; abundance: NA; CDR3nt: TGCGCCAGCAGCTTGGGGTCCCTAGATACGCAGTATTTT; CDR3aa: CASSLGSLDTQYF
d_gene: TRBD2; v_gene: TRBV6-5; j_gene: TRBJ2-1; len: 16; abundance: NA; CDR3nt: TGTGCCAGCAGTTACCTCGGACTAGCTGAGGACAATGAGCAGTTCTTC; CDR3aa: CASSYLGLAEDNEQFF